The 5 T cell receptor beta chains given below trace back to one sample, sequenced in a study of T cell changes during pregnancy in multiple sclerosis. Libraries were prepared by immunoSEQ multiplex PCR; TCRdb keeps only in-frame clonotypes and omits some of them. The sample holds 85,000 to 100,000 clones; 85% to 95% are singletons and the top ten take about 3%. The source was peripheral blood, collected in the first trimester of pregnancy. Receptors were obtained from a female donor with multiple sclerosis, enrolled in a pregnancy study.

The chain recombines TRBV4-2 with TRBJ2-1; 14 positions match TRBD2. Trimming removed 1 base from V and 0 bases from J; junction bases left unmatched: 5. The CDR3 is made up of 19 amino acids. The V gene's germline CDR1 is LGHNA and CDR2 YNFKEQ. The CDR3 nucleotides are TGTGCCAGCAGCCAAGTTGGGGGGACTAGCGGGAGCTCCTACAATGAGCAGTTCTTC. Translation: CASSQVGGTSGSSYNEQFF.

CDR3 sequence reads: CASSLVGTSGRLSYEQYF. The CDR3 coding sequence is TGCGCCAGCAGCTTGGTTGGGACTAGCGGGAGGCTCTCCTACGAGCAGTACTTC. The chain couples TRBV5-1 to TRBJ2-7; 15 positions match TRBD2. The CDR3 sequence is 18 residues long. J lost 0 bases, V lost 0 bases, and 4 bases had no gene match. CDR1 and CDR2 from the germline V gene are SGHRS and YFSETQ.

J is TRBJ2-5 and V is TRBV30; 10 nucleotides align to TRBD2. Germline values: CDR1 GTSNPN, CDR2 SVGIG (reference sequence). The junction had 6 bases not matched to a gene; V was cut back by 3 bases and J by 5 bases. This CDR3 comprises 14 residues. The CDR3 coding sequence is TGTGCCTGGAGGGCGGGACTAGCGATGGAGACCCAGTACTTC. It translates to CAWRAGLAMETQYF.

V is TRBV5-1 and J is TRBJ2-1, with a tentative D call TRBD1 (5 bases). There are 13 residues in the CDR3. V lost 4 bases to trimming and J lost 5 bases, with 10 bases between them. Per the germline V gene, CDR1 is SGHRS and CDR2 is YFSETQ. In DNA, the CDR3 is TGCGCCAGCAGCCCAGGACAAAACAATGAGCAGTTCTTC. Protein sequence: CASSPGQNNEQFF.

The chain couples TRBV9 to TRBJ2-1; TRBD2 matches 9 bases. V gave up 8 bases and J gave up 7 bases; unmatched junction bases: 1. The CDR3 is 11 amino acids. Germline lookup yields CDR1 SGDLS and CDR2 YYNGEE. The CDR3 region has the DNA TGTGCCAGGGGACTAGCTAATGAGCAGTTCTTC. This encodes CARGLANEQFF.